This T cell receptor (beta chain) stems from a study of shared clonotypes between healthy human individuals. Study context: With ages of 18 to 49, the donors were a couple of women and a few men. Findings and caveats of the study: The generation probabilities recorded for non-shared clonotypes fell below those of clonotypes shared by all four donors.

Genomic DNA per cell subset filled all wells of several immunoSEQ plates. Data came from immunoSEQ multiplex PCR; TCRdb stores just in-frame clones and leaves some out. The sample consists of 850,000 to 1,100,000 clones, 70% to 80% of them appearing once. A word on this clone: The antigen remains unidentified.

The CDR3 has 9 residues. Trimming shortened V by 5 bases and J by 9 bases, and 4 bases separated the two germline ends. CDR1 and CDR2 from the germline V gene are SEHNR and FQNEAQ (reference sequence). Sequenced material: memory CD4+ T cells from PBMCs. Subset denoted: CD45RA-negative fraction. The chain recombines TRBV7-9 with TRBJ1-1; D remains unclear. The origin of this receptor is a young man in good health. Some clones in this sample may be carry-over from other donors' samples. CDR3 DNA sequence: TGTGCCAGCAGCCCACAAGCTTTCTTT. Protein: CASSPQAFF.